A selection of T cell receptor beta chains follows, all from one sample in a study of blood T cell repertoires in COVID-19. Repertoires were generated with immunoSEQ multiplex PCR, while TCRdb's copy carries only in-frame clones and drops some. The sample includes around 340,000 clones, 65% to 90% seen only once; the top ten take roughly 4.2%. The sample comprised PBMCs or T cells enriched from blood (not recorded which). The receptors come from a middle-aged woman with acute COVID-19. CDR3s include the opening cysteine and the closing phenylalanine or tryptophan. A D gene is named only where the DNA matches it firmly. Clone size is given for some rows only: seen once, a few or many times, or a class if the clone is expanded.

>TRBV3-1/TRBV3-2|-|TRBJ2-1|-
CASSQVGGGSGNEQFF
TGTGCCAGCAGCCAAGTTGGGGGCGGGAGTGGTAATGAGCAGTTCTTC
>TRBV5-5|-|TRBJ2-5|-
CASSLRTVRWEETQYF
TGTGCCAGCAGCCTCCGGACAGTACGGTGGGAAGAGACCCAGTACTTC
>TRBV5-1|TRBD2|TRBJ2-1|-
CASSLEATSRVNNEQFF
TGCGCCAGCAGCTTGGAAGCGACTAGCCGCGTTAACAATGAGCAGTTCTTC
>TRBV6-1|-|TRBJ1-3|-
CASSDFLSGNSGNTIYF
TGTGCCAGCAGTGACTTCTTGTCAGGCAACTCTGGAAACACCATATATTTT
>TRBV7-3|-|TRBJ1-6|-
CASSLYSGSPLHF
TGTGCCAGCAGCTTATATTCGGGATCACCCCTCCACTTT
>TRBV6-5|-|TRBJ2-3|-
CASSPPGGLADTQYF
TGTGCCAGCAGCCCCCCGGGGGGCTTAGCAGATACGCAGTATTTT
>TRBV11-2|-|TRBJ2-7|-
CASSFFYRAFYEQYF
TGTGCCAGCAGCTTCTTTTACAGGGCGTTCTACGAGCAGTACTTC
>TRBV7-6|-|TRBJ2-5|-
CASSLSEQGLYQETQYF
TGTGCCAGCAGCTTATCGGAGCAGGGATTGTACCAAGAGACCCAGTACTTC
>TRBV5-6|-|TRBJ2-1|-
CASSSWGGGLHRNEQFF
TGTGCCAGCAGCTCATGGGGGGGCGGACTACATCGCAATGAGCAGTTCTTC
>TRBV7-8|-|TRBJ1-1|-
CASSLGSTGLNTEAFF
TGTGCCAGCAGCTTAGGGAGCACAGGCTTGAACACTGAAGCTTTCTTT
>TRBV28|-|TRBJ2-3|few
CASSTQTGGEQSTDTQYF
TGTGCCAGCAGTACCCAGACTGGCGGGGAGCAAAGCACAGATACGCAGTATTTT
>TRBV11-2|-|TRBJ2-7|-
CASSPDGPAGEQYF
TGTGCCAGCAGCCCAGACGGCCCTGCGGGCGAGCAGTACTTC
>TRBV5-4|TRBD2|TRBJ2-2|-
CASSLLAGPVNTGELFF
TGTGCCAGCAGCTTGCTAGCGGGTCCCGTGAACACCGGGGAGCTGTTTTTT
>TRBV7-2|TRBD1|TRBJ2-1|few
CASSSRTGRDEQFF
TGTGCCAGCAGCTCCCGGACAGGGCGAGATGAGCAGTTCTTC
>TRBV7-9|-|TRBJ2-5|-
CASSFPGHYMMGETQYF
TGTGCCAGCAGCTTTCCGGGACATTACATGATGGGAGAGACCCAGTACTTC
>TRBV10-1|TRBD1|TRBJ2-5|-
CASSGRGQQQETQYF
TGCGCCAGCAGTGGCCGGGGACAGCAACAAGAGACCCAGTACTTC
>TRBV2|-|TRBJ2-3|-
CASSPPGLVNADTQYF
TGTGCCAGCAGTCCTCCAGGGTTGGTCAACGCAGATACGCAGTATTTT
>TRBV27|-|TRBJ1-2|-
CASSFLQGFYGYTF
TGTGCCAGCAGTTTCTTACAGGGATTCTATGGCTACACCTTC
>TRBV11-2|TRBD1|TRBJ1-2|once
CASSKLSGTGYSNYGYTF
TGTGCCAGCTCCAAATTGTCCGGGACAGGGTACTCTAACTATGGCTACACCTTC
>TRBV5-6|-|TRBJ2-5|few
CASSLRQGRETQYF
TGTGCCAGCAGCTTGAGGCAAGGGAGAGAGACCCAGTACTTC
>TRBV19|-|TRBJ1-3|-
CASSIRIQGWAGNTIYF
TGTGCCAGTAGTATCAGGATACAGGGATGGGCTGGAAACACCATATATTTT
>TRBV27|-|TRBJ1-3|once
CASSSAGVGNTIYF
TGTGCCAGCAGTTCCGCGGGGGTTGGAAACACCATATATTTT
>TRBV16|TRBD1|TRBJ2-3|-
CASSKIPGQGASTDTQYF
TGTGCCAGCAGCAAAATACCGGGACAGGGGGCTAGCACAGATACGCAGTATTTT
>TRBV6-5|-|TRBJ1-1|-
CASSLLGGASEAFF
TGTGCCAGCAGTTTGCTTGGGGGCGCGTCTGAAGCTTTCTTT
>TRBV14|-|TRBJ2-3|once
CASSGGADTQYF
TGTGCCAGCAGTGGCGGCGCAGATACGCAGTATTTT
>TRBV5-1|TRBD1|TRBJ1-6|-
CASSLGGQGGNSPLHF
TGCGCCAGCAGCTTGGGCGGACAGGGTGGGAATTCACCCCTCCACTTT
>TRBV5-1|TRBD2|TRBJ2-3|-
CASGSGSTDTQYF
TGCGCCTCTGGTAGCGGGAGCACAGATACGCAGTATTTT
>TRBV27|TRBD1|TRBJ1-5|-
CASSKTGKSYQPQHF
TGTGCCAGCAGTAAGACAGGGAAAAGTTATCAGCCCCAGCATTTT
>TRBV27|-|TRBJ1-1|-
CASSPYTENTEAFF
TGTGCCAGCAGCCCATATACAGAGAACACTGAAGCTTTCTTT
>TRBV5-4|-|TRBJ2-3|-
CASSLPYGQIPTDTQYF
TGTGCCAGCAGCCTACCATACGGACAGATCCCAACAGATACGCAGTATTTT
>TRBV5-1|-|TRBJ1-6|few
CASSLWGVRDSPLHF
TGCGCCAGCAGCTTGTGGGGGGTCAGAGATTCACCCCTCCACTTT
>TRBV27|-|TRBJ1-1|-
CASSLSGGRWEAFF
TGTGCCAGCAGTTTATCGGGGGGGCGGTGGGAAGCTTTCTTT
>TRBV4-2|TRBD2|TRBJ2-4|-
CASSQVTGGSEVTKNIQYF
TGTGCCAGCAGCCAAGTAACGGGAGGGTCAGAGGTTACCAAAAACATTCAGTACTTC
>TRBV5-4|TRBD2|TRBJ2-5|-
CASSPFFIAGGGETQYF
TGTGCCAGCAGCCCGTTTTTCATAGCGGGGGGCGGAGAGACCCAGTACTTC
>TRBV29-1|-|TRBJ2-7|-
CSAVAYEQYF
TGCAGCGCTGTAGCCTACGAGCAGTACTTC
>TRBV28|TRBD1|TRBJ1-5|-
CASTLDRGTWEYSNQPQHF
TGTGCCAGCACCCTTGACAGGGGGACGTGGGAATATAGCAATCAGCCCCAGCATTTT
>TRBV4-3|TRBD2|TRBJ2-3|-
CASSQEGLGGTDTQYF
TGCGCCAGCAGCCAAGAGGGACTAGGGGGCACAGATACGCAGTATTTT
>TRBV4-2|TRBD2|TRBJ2-3|-
CASSQGLAGADTQYF
TGTGCCAGCAGCCAAGGTCTAGCGGGGGCAGATACGCAGTATTTT
>TRBV7-2|-|TRBJ2-5|-
CASSLGAGETQYF
TGTGCCAGCAGCTTAGGTGCAGGAGAGACCCAGTACTTC
>TRBV7-6|TRBD2|TRBJ2-3|-
CASSFRGVTVTDTQYF
TGTGCCAGCAGCTTTCGGGGGGTGACGGTCACAGATACGCAGTATTTT